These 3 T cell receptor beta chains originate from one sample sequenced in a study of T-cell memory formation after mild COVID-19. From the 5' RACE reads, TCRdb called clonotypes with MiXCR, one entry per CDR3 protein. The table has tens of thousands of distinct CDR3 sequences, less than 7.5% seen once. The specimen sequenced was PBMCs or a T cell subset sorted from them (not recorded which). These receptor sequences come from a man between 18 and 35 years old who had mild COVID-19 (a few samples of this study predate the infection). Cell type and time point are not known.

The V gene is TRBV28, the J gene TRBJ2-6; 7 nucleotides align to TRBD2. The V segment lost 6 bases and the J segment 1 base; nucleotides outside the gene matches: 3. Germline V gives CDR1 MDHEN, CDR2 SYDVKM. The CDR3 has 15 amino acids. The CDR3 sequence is CASRRGVSGANVLTF. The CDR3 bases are TGTGCCAGCAGACGGGGGGTATCTGGGGCCAACGTCCTGACTTTC.

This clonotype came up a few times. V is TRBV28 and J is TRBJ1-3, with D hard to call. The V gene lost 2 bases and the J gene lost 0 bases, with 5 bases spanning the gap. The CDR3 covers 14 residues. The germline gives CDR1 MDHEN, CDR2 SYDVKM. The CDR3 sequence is CASSLADSGNTIYF. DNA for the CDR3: TGTGCCAGCAGTTTAGCGGACTCTGGAAACACCATATATTTT.

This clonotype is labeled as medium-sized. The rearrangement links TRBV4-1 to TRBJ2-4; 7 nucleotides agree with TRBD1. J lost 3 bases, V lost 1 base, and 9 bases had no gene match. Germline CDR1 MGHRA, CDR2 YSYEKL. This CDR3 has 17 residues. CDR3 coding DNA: TGCGCCAGCAGCCAAGGGCCCGCAGGGGGAGACAAAAACATTCAGTACTTC. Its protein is CASSQGPAGGDKNIQYF.